This TCR beta chain originates from a study of blood T cell repertoires in COVID-19 (TCRdb year 2020). As for the study more broadly: Samples from collaborators originated in the United States, Italy and Spain and spanned both the acute and convalescent phases of COVID-19. Subjects who had been exposed to COVID-19, were actively infected with it, or had recovered from it provided the deeply sampled blood TCRbeta repertoires that made up the dataset. The repertoires were made available in a free public database intended to serve as a resource for research on the immune response to SARS-CoV-2. The material from the prospective study consisted of cDNA or gDNA derived from T cells, B-cell-depleted T cells, or PBMCs. Sample metadata almost always included a de-identified subject ID, COVID-19 status, age in years and sex. HLA class I and class II types, where available, came from metadata supplied by the sample provider rather than from assay-based typing. The samples were drawn from two sources: the first 160 participants of the ongoing ImmuneRACE study, and 1,254 subjects contributed by 6 global collaborators. Summary of the overall study and its limitations: Clinical and demographic metadata were provided uncurated, with the amount varying by source and participant.

Points on this clone: Its target antigen remains unknown. Per-base qualities were not stored, and no clone one base away is much larger.

A second Seattle source provided samples from volunteer blood donors who had recovered from COVID-19. Each collaborating institution followed its own protocols to collect whole blood in K2EDTA tubes. Collaborator samples were shipped for TCRbeta analysis as frozen whole blood, isolated PBMCs, or DNA extracted from either sample type. TCRbeta CDR3 regions were amplified from genomic DNA using the immunoSEQ Assay, a bias-controlled multiplex PCR. As for the original processing: Within the assay, amplification of reference gene primers was used to estimate how many nucleated cells each sample contained. To quantify the absolute abundance of each unique TCRbeta CDR3 rearrangement, sequence reads were collapsed and filtered. For each sample, productive Simpson clonality was calculated as the square root of Simpson's diversity index over productive rearrangements. What TCRdb holds here is the immuneACCESS table cut down to in-frame rearrangements. Part of the clones is not present; checked against another copy, under half of the missing clones reflect an unresolved V gene, and the others are unexplained. For V, J and clone size, that table is used; D and trimming come from the DNA. The sample table lists 300,000 or so clones, approximately 89% of them with a count of one. The top ten clones comprise 7.8% of the sample.

This TCR came from a woman in her forties or fifties who had recovered from COVID-19. The specimen was peripheral blood.

The CDR3 protein is CASSFDRSNEKLFF. The DNA reads as follows: TGTGCCAGCAGCTTTGACAGGAGTAATGAAAAACTGTTTTTT. The rearrangement combines TRBV5-5 with TRBJ1-4; D gene: possibly TRBD1, on 6 matching bases. Via the germline V gene (reference sequence), CDR1 is SGHKS and CDR2 YYEKEE. V is shortened by 2 bases, J by 4 bases, and the region joining them spans 9 bases. The CDR3 runs 14 residues from the cysteine to the phenylalanine. The CDR3 DNA has 42 bases and is translated from base 1. Full variable domain (CDR3 extended with the reference TRBV5-5 and TRBJ1-4 proteins): DAGVTQSPTHLIKTRGQQVTLRCSPISGHKSVSWYQQVLGQGPQFIFQYYEKEERGRGNFPDRFSARQFPNYSSELNVNALLLGDSALYLCASSFDRSNEKLFFGSGTQLSVL.